This T cell receptor beta chain was sequenced for a study of T cell repertoires in cytomegalovirus infection. About the study: It was the public TCR beta signatures that indicated both CMV infection and matching HLA type. Findings and caveats of the study: What dominated the ex vivo response were HLA-C-restricted CMV-specific TCR beta clonotypes. Carriers of CMV plus the relevant HLA were identified by cumulative public TCR beta family frequency.

TCRdb fed the reads into MiXCR, producing one record per CDR3 protein. The sample shows 600,000 to 800,000 distinct CDR3 sequences, 24% of them seen only once. This clonotype was counted ten times or more. The antigen remains undetermined. This receptor was identified in a human donor in good health (CMV status not recorded). Some clones in this sample may be carry-over from other donors' samples. Source material: CD8+ T cells from PBMCs.

For the CDR3, the DNA is TGTGCCAGCAGCCCAACAGGGGACACCTACGAGCAGTACTTC. Its translation: CASSPTGDTYEQYF. The V and J genes are TRBV7-6 and TRBJ2-7; 7 bases are shared with TRBD1. V was clipped by 5 bases and J by 2 bases; unmatched bases: 6. CDR3 length equals 14 residues. CDR1 is SGHVS and CDR2 is FNYEAQ in the germline V gene.